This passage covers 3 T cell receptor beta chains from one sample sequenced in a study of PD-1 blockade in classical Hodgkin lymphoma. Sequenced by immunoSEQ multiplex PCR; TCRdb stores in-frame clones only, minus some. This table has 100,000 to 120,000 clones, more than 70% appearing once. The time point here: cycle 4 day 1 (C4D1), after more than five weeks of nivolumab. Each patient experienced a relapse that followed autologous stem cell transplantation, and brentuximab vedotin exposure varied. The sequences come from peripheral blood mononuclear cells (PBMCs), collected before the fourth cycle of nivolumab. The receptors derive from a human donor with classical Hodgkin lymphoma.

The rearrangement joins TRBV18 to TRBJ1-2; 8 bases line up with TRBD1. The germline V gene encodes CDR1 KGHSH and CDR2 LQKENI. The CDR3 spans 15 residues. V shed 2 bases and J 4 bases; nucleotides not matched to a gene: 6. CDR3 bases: TGTGCCAGCTCACCAGGCCAGGGGGCAACCTATGGCTACACCTTC. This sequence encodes CASSPGQGATYGYTF.

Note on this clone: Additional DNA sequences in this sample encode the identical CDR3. In DNA form, the CDR3 reads TGTGCCAGCAGTTCCCCGGGACAGGGGACCTACGAGCAGTACTTC. Translated, it gives CASSSPGQGTYEQYF. The chain employs TRBV6-5 and TRBJ2-7; TRBD1 matches 10 bases. CDR3 size: 15 residues. Per the germline V gene, CDR1 is MNHEY and CDR2 is SVGAGI. V lost 4 bases, J lost 2 bases, and 5 bases stayed unmatched.

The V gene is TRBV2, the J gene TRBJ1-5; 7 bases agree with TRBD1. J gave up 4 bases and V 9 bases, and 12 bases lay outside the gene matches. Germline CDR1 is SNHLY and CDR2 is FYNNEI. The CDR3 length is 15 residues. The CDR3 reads CARGGGTDSNQPQHF. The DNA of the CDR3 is TGTGCCAGAGGTGGGGGGACAGATAGTAATCAGCCCCAGCATTTT. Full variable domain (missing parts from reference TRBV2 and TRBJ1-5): EPEVTQTPSHQVTQMGQEVILRCVPISNHLYFYWYRQILGQKVEFLVSFYNNEISEKSEIFDDQFSVERPDGSNFTLKIRSTKLEDSAMYFCARGGGTDSNQPQHFGDGTRLSIL.